What follows are 8 T cell receptor beta chains derived from one specimen sequenced in a study of T cell responses to AZD1222 COVID-19 vaccine. The table came from immunoSEQ multiplex PCR; TCRdb's copy has only in-frame clones and leaves some out. The table shows more than 85,000 clones, with around 90% occurring only once. The specimen was peripheral blood, collected on day 0 of AZD1222 vaccination. These receptors were taken from an adult in good health.

The chain employs TRBV9 and TRBJ1-4; D is undetermined. This CDR3 is built from 14 residues. CDR1 is SGDLS, CDR2 YYNGEE, per germline. Between the trimmed V and J ends, which lost 0 bases and 8 bases, there was a span of 11 bases. CDR3 nucleotide sequence: TGTGCCAGCAGCGTAGCGACCCCCCCGGAAAAACTGTTTTTT. As protein: CASSVATPPEKLFF. Full variable domain (remainder filled in from reference TRBV9 and TRBJ1-4): DSGVTQTPKHLITATGQRVTLRCSPRSGDLSVYWYQQSLDQGLQFLIQYYNGEERAKGNILERFSAQQFPDLHSELNLSSLELGDSALYFCASSVATPPEKLFFGSGTQLSVL.

The V and J genes are TRBV4-2 and TRBJ2-5; no firm D call. CDR1 and CDR2 from the germline V gene are LGHNA and YNFKEQ. The CDR3 runs 12 residues. Trimming removed 4 bases from V and 5 bases from J, with 8 bases in between. The CDR3 nucleotides are TGTGCCAGCAGCCGGGTAGGGGAGACCCAGTACTTC. Translation gives CASSRVGETQYF.

The chain employs TRBV5-6 and TRBJ1-2; D not resolved. Trimming removed 2 bases from V and 3 bases from J, with 5 bases in between. The CDR3 is made up of 12 amino acids. Looked up from germline, CDR1 is SGHDT and CDR2 is YYEEEE. Written as DNA, the CDR3 is TGTGCCAGCAGCTTTGAGGACTATGGCTACACCTTC. It codes for CASSFEDYGYTF.

The V call is TRBV11-2, the J call TRBJ2-1; D is perhaps TRBD2 (6 bases). The V and J ends lost 10 bases and 3 bases respectively, with 16 bases between them. This CDR3 has 14 amino acids. The germline V gene has CDR1 SGHAT and CDR2 FQNNGV. The CDR3 protein is CATTRDPNYNEQFF. DNA of the CDR3: TGTGCCACGACGCGGGACCCCAACTACAATGAGCAGTTCTTC.

The V gene is TRBV4-1, the J gene TRBJ1-5; 7 positions match TRBD1. Germline loops: CDR1 MGHRA, CDR2 YSYEKL. J lost 4 bases, V lost 2 bases, and 5 bases had no gene match. The CDR3 spans 15 residues. The CDR3 coding sequence is TGCGCCAGCAGCCAATACGACAGGGAAAATCAGCCCCAGCATTTT. Protein: CASSQYDRENQPQHF.

This chain uses TRBV11-2 with TRBJ2-1, with D possibly being TRBD1 (6 bases). Trimming shortened V by 5 bases and J by 6 bases, and 17 bases separated the two germline ends. Germline values: CDR1 SGHAT, CDR2 FQNNGV. The CDR3 has 15 residues. CDR3 region: CASSPKGIGGNEQFF. The CDR3 DNA follows: TGTGCCAGCAGCCCAAAGGGGATAGGGGGCAATGAGCAGTTCTTC.

This chain links TRBV9 with TRBJ2-3; D is possibly TRBD2 (6 bases). V lost 1 base and J 5 bases, leaving 11 bases between the germline ends. The CDR3 contains 14 residues. Germline CDR1 and CDR2: SGDLS and YYNGEE. CDR3 sequence: CASSVRRAEDTQYF. CDR3 in DNA: TGTGCCAGCAGCGTAAGGAGGGCGGAAGATACGCAGTATTTT. The variable domain in full, completed from reference TRBV9 and TRBJ2-3, reads DSGVTQTPKHLITATGQRVTLRCSPRSGDLSVYWYQQSLDQGLQFLIQYYNGEERAKGNILERFSAQQFPDLHSELNLSSLELGDSALYFCASSVRRAEDTQYFGPGTRLTVL.

This chain joins TRBV3-1 (or the pseudogene TRBV3-2) and TRBJ1-2; TRBD1 matches at 10 bases. Trimming took 1 base from V and 5 from J; bases not matched to a gene: 1. The CDR3 is 14 amino acids. In germline, CDR1 is LGHDT, CDR2 YNNKEL (reference sequence). CDR3 bases: TGTGCCAGCAGCCAAGGGACAGGGGGTTATGGCTACACCTTC. Residues: CASSQGTGGYGYTF.